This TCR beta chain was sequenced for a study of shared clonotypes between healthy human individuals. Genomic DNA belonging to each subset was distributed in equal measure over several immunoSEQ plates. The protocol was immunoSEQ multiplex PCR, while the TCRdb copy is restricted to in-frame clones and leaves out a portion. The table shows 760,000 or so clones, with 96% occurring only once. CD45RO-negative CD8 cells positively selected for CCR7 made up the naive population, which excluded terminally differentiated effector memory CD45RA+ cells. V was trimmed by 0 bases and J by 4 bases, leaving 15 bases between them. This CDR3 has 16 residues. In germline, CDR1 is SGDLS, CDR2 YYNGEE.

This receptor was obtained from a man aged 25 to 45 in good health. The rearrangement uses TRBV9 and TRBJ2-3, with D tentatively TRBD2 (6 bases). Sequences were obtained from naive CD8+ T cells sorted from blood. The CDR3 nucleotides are TGTGCCAGCAGCGTAGGTCTGGCGGGACGGGCAGATACGCAGTATTTT. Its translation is CASSVGLAGRADTQYF. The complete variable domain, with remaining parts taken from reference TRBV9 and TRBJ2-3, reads DSGVTQTPKHLITATGQRVTLRCSPRSGDLSVYWYQQSLDQGLQFLIQYYNGEERAKGNILERFSAQQFPDLHSELNLSSLELGDSALYFCASSVGLAGRADTQYFGPGTRLTVL.